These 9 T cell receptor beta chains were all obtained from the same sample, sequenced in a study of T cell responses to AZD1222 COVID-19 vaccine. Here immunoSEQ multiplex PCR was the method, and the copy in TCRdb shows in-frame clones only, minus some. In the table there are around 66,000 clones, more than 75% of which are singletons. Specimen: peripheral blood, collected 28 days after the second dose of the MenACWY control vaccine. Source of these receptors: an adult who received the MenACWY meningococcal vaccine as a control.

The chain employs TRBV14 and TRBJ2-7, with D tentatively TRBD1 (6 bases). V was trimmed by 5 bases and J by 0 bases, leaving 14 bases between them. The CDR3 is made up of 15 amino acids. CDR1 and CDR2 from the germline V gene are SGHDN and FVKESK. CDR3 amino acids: CASSSLGGSSYEQYF. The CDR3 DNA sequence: TGTGCCAGCAGCTCCCTAGGGGGTAGCTCCTACGAGCAGTACTTC.

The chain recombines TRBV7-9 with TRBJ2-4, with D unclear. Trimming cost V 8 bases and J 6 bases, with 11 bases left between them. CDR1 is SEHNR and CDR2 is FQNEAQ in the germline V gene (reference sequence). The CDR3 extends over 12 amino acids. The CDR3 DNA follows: TGTGCCAGCGACACTGGCGCAAACATTCAGTACTTC. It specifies CASDTGANIQYF.

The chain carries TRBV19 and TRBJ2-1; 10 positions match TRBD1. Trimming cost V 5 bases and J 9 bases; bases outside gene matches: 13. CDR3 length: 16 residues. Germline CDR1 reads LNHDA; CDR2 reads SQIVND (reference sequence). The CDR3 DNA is TGTGCCAGTAGTGCTGCTTGGACAGGGGGAAAAATTGAGCAGTTCTTC. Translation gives CASSAAWTGGKIEQFF.

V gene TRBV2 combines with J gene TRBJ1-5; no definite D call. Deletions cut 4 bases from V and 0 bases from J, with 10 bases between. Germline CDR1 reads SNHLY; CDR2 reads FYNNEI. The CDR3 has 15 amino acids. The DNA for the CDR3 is TGTGCCAGCAGTGGATTGGAAAATAGCAATCAGCCCCAGCATTTT. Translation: CASSGLENSNQPQHF.

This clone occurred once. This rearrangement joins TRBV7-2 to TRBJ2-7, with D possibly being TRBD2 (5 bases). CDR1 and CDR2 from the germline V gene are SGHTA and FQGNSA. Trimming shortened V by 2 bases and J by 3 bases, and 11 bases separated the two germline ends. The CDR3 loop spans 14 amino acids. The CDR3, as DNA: TGTGCCAGCAGCTTAAGTAGCGACATCTACGAGCAGTACTTC. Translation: CASSLSSDIYEQYF.

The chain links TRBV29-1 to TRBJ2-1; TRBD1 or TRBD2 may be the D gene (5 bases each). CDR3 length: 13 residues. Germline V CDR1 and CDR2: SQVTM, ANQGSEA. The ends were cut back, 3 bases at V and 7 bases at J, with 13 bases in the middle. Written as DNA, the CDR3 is TGCAGCGTTGAGGGGACCGGCGGGAATGAGCAGTTCTTC. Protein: CSVEGTGGNEQFF.

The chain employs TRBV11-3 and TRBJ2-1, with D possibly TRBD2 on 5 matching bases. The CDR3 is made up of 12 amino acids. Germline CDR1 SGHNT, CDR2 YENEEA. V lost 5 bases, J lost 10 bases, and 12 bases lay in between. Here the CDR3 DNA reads TGTGCCAGCAGCCCCCGGGGAGTGGAGCAGTTCTTC. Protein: CASSPRGVEQFF.

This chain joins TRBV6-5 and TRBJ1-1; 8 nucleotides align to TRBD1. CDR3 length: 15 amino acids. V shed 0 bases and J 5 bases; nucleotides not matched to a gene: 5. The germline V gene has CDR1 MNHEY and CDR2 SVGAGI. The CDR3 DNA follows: TGTGCCAGCAGTTACTCGACAGGGGCTGGAACTGAAGCTTTCTTT. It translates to CASSYSTGAGTEAFF.

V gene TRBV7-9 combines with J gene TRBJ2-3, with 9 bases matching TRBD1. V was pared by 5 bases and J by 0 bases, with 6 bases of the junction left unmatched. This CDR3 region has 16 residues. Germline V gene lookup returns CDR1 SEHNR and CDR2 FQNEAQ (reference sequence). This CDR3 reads CASSGPGQGSTDTQYF. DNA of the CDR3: TGTGCCAGCAGCGGACCGGGACAGGGTAGCACAGATACGCAGTATTTT.